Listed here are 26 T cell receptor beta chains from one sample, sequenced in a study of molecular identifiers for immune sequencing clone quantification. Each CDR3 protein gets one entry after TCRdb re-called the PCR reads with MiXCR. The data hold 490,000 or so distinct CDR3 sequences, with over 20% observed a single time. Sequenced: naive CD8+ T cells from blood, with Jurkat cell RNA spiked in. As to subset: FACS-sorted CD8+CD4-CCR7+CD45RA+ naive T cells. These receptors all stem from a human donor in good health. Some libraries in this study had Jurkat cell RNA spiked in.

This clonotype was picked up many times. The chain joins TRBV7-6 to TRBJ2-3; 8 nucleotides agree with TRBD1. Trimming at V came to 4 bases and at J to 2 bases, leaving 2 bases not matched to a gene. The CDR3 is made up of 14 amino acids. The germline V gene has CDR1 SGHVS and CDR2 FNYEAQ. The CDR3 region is CASSWTGFTDTQYF. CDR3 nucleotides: TGTGCCAGCAGCTGGACAGGGTTCACAGATACGCAGTATTTT. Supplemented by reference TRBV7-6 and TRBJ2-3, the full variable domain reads GAGVSQSPRYKVTKRGQDVALRCDPISGHVSLYWYRQALGQGPEFLTYFNYEAQQDKSGLPNDRFSAERPEGSISTLTIQRTEQRDSAMYRCASSWTGFTDTQYFGPGTRLTVL.

The CDR3 DNA follows: TGTGCCAGCAGTTATTGGGGACTAGGCCAAACAGATACGCAGTATTTT. As protein: CASSYWGLGQTDTQYF. This chain joins TRBV6-2 or TRBV6-3 and TRBJ2-3; 8 nucleotides line up with TRBD2. The trim removed 3 bases at V and 3 bases at J, leaving 8 bases unmatched. There are 16 residues in the CDR3. Germline V CDR1 and CDR2: MNHEY, SVGEGT.

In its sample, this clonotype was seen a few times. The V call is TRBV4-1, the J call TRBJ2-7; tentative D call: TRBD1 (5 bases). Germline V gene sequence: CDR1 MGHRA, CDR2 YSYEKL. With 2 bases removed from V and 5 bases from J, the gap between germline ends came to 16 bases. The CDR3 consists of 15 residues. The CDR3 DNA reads TGCGCCAGCAGCCAAACAGGCCCCGGCCTTGACGAGCAGTACTTC. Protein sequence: CASSQTGPGLDEQYF.

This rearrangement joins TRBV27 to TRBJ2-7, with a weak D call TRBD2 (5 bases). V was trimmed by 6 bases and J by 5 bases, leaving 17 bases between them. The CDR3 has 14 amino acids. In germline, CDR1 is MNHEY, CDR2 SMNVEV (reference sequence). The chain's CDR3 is CASSPGLVGNEQYF. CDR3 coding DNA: TGTGCCAGCAGCCCCGGGCTAGTCGGGAACGAGCAGTACTTC.

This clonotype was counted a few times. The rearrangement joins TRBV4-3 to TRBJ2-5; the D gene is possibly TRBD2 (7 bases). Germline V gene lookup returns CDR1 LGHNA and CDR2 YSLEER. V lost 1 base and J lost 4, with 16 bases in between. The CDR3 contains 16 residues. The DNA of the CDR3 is TGCGCCAGCAGCCAAGCTTTAGGGGGGGGCCTAGAGACCCAGTACTTC. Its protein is CASSQALGGGLETQYF.

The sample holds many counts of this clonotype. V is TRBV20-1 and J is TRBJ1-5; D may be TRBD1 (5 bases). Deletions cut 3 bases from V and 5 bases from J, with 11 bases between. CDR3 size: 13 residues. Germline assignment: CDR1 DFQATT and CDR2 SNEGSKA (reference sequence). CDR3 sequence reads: CSASRGEDQPQHF. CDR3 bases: TGCAGTGCTAGTAGGGGAGAGGATCAGCCCCAGCATTTT.

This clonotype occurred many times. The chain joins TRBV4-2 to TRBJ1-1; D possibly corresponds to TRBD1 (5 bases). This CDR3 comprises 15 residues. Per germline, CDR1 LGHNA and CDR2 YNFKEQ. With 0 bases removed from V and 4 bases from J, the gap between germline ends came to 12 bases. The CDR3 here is CASSQDGREGTEAFF. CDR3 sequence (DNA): TGTGCCAGCAGCCAAGACGGCAGGGAGGGCACTGAAGCTTTCTTT.

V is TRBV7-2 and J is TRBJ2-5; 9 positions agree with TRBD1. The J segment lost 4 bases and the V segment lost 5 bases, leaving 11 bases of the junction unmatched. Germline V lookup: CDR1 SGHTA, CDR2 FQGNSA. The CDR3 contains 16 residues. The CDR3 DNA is TGTGCCAGCAGCACATCCTGGGGACAGGGCTCAGAGACCCAGTACTTC. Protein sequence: CASSTSWGQGSETQYF.

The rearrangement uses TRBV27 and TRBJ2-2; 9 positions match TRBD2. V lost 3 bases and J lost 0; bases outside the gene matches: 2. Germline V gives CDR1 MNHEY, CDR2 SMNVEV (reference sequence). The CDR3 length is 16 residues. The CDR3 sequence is CASSFLAGTNTGELFF. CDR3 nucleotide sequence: TGTGCCAGCAGTTTCCTAGCGGGAACGAACACCGGGGAGCTGTTTTTT.

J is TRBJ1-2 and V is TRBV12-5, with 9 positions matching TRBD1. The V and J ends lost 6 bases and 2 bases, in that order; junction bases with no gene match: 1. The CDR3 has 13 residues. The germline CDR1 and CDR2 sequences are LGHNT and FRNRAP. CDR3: CASGGTGNYGYTF. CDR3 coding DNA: TGTGCTAGTGGAGGGACAGGGAACTATGGCTACACCTTC.

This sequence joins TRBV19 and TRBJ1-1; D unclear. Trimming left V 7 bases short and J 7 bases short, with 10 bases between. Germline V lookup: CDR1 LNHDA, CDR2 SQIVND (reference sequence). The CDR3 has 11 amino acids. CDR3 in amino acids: CASKDGHEAFF. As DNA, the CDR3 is TGTGCCAGTAAGGACGGTCATGAAGCTTTCTTT.

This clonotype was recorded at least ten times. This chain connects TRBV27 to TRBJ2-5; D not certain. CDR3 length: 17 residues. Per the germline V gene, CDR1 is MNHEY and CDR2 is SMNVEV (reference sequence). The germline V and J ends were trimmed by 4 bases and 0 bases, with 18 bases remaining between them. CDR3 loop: CASSSDNSLNNQETQYF. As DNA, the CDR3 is TGTGCCAGCAGTTCCGACAATAGCCTTAATAACCAAGAGACCCAGTACTTC.

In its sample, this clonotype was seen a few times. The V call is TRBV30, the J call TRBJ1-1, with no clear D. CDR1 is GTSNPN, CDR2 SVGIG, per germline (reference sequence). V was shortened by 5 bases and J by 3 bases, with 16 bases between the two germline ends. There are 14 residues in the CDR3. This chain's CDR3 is CAWGRSVMDTEAFF. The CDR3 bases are TGTGCCTGGGGGAGGTCGGTGATGGACACTGAAGCTTTCTTT.

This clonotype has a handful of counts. CDR3 nucleotide sequence: TGTGCCAGCAGTGAAGAGAGCGGGTCTCTAAACCTCGGCGAGCAGTACTTC. It translates to CASSEESGSLNLGEQYF. The chain carries TRBV2 and TRBJ2-7; D is perhaps TRBD2 (6 bases). Germline CDR1 and CDR2: SNHLY and FYNNEI. Between the trimmed V and J ends, which lost 1 base and 6 bases, there was a span of 22 bases. This CDR3 contains 17 residues.

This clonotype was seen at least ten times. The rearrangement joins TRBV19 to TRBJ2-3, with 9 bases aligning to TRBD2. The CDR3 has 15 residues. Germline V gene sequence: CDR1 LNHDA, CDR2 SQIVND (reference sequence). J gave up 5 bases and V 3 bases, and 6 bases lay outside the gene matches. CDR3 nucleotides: TGTGCCAGTAGTATCGGCGGGGGGGCTTTAGATACGCAGTATTTT. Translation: CASSIGGGALDTQYF.

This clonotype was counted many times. The CDR3 sequence: CASSQTVQDYGYTF. The CDR3 DNA is TGCGCCAGCAGCCAAACGGTTCAGGACTATGGCTACACCTTC. The chain joins TRBV4-1 to TRBJ1-2, with D unresolved. The V end was cut by 2 bases, the J end by 3 bases, with 10 bases between. CDR3 length: 14 amino acids. The germline gives CDR1 MGHRA, CDR2 YSYEKL.

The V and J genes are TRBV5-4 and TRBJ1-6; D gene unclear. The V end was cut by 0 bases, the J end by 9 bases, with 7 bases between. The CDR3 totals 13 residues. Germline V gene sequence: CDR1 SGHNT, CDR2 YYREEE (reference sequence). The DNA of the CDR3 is TGTGCCAGCAGCTTGGGGGGAACTTCACCCCTCCACTTT. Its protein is CASSLGGTSPLHF.

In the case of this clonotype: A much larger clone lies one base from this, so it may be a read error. DNA of the CDR3: TGCGCCAGCAACCAAGACGGCGGTTTATTAGAGTATGGCTACACCTTC. Translation: CASNQDGGLLEYGYTF. The chain employs TRBV4-3 and TRBJ1-2; D is unclear. CDR1 LGHNA and CDR2 YSLEER come from the germline V gene. This CDR3 region has 16 residues.

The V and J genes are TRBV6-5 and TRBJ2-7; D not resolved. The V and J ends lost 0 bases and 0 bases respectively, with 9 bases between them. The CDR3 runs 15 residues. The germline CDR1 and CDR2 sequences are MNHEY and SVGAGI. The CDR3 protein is CASSYSHSDSYEQYF. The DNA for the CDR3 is TGTGCCAGCAGTTACTCCCACTCCGACTCCTACGAGCAGTACTTC.

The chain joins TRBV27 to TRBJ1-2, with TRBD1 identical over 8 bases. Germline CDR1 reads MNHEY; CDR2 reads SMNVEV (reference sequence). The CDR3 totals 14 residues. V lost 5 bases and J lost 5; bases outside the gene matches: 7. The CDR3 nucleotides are TGTGCCAGCAGTCCCCTGGACAGGGAGTATGGCTACACCTTC. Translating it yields CASSPLDREYGYTF.

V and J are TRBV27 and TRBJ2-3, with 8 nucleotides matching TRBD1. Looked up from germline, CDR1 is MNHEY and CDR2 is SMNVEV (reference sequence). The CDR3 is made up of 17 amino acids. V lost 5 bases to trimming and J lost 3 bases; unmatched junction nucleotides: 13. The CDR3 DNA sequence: TGTGCCAGCAGTCCCGACGTGGACAGGGCCTGGACAGATACGCAGTATTTT. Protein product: CASSPDVDRAWTDTQYF.

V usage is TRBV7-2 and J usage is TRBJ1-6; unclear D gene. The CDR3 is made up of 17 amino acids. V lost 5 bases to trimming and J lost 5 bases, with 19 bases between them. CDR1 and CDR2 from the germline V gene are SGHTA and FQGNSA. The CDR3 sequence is CASSIRPPRVDNSPLHF. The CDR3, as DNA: TGTGCCAGCAGCATCAGACCGCCAAGAGTGGATAATTCACCCCTCCACTTT.

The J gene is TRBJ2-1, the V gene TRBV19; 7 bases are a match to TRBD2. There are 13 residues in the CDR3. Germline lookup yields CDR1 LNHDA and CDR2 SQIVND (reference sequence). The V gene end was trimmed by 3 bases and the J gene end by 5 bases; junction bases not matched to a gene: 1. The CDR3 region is CASSMGGDNEQFF. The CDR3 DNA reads TGTGCCAGTAGTATGGGGGGGGACAATGAGCAGTTCTTC.

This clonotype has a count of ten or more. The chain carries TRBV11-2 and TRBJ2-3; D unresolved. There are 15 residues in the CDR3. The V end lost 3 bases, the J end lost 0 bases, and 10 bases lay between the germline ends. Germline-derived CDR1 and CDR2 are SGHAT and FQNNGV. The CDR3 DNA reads TGTGCCAGCAGCTTGAACATGTTTAGCACAGATACGCAGTATTTT. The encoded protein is CASSLNMFSTDTQYF. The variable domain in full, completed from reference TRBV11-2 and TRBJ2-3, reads EAGVAQSPRYKIIEKRQSVAFWCNPISGHATLYWYQQILGQGPKLLIQFQNNGVVDDSQLPKDRFSAERLKGVDSTLKIQPAKLEDSAVYLCASSLNMFSTDTQYFGPGTRLTVL.

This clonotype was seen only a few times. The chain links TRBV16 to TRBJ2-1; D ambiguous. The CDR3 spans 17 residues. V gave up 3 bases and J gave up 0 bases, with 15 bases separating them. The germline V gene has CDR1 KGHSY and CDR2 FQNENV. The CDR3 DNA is TGTGCCAGCAGCCAGAACCCCGGGTTAAGCTCCTACAATGAGCAGTTCTTC. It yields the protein CASSQNPGLSSYNEQFF.

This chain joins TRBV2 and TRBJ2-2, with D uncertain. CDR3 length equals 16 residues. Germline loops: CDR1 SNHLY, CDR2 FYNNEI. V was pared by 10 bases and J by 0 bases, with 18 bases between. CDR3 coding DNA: TGTGCCACCGTCGTATGGACCAGGCCGAACACCGGGGAGCTGTTTTTT. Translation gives CATVVWTRPNTGELFF. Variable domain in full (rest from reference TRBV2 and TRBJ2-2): EPEVTQTPSHQVTQMGQEVILRCVPISNHLYFYWYRQILGQKVEFLVSFYNNEISEKSEIFDDQFSVERPDGSNFTLKIRSTKLEDSAMYFCATVVWTRPNTGELFFGEGSRLTVL.